This T cell receptor (beta chain) stems from a study of T cell responses to AZD1222 COVID-19 vaccine. CDR3 length equals 18 residues. Germline V CDR1 and CDR2: SEHNR, FQNEAQ (reference sequence). With V trimmed by 4 bases and J by 4 bases, 15 bases remained unmatched. Study findings and constraints: Increases in Spike-specific TCR breadth and depth were seen after two AZD1222 doses. Mostly white British, mostly female donors; authors suggested clonal diversity may be underestimated.

Profiled with immunoSEQ multiplex PCR; TCRdb holds only in-frame clones, not every one. The profile shows 95,000 to 100,000 clones, roughly nine tenths of them singletons. Worth noting for this clone: What it binds is unknown.

The sample consisted of peripheral blood, taken on day 0 of AZD1222 vaccination. The TCR comes from an adult in good health. This chain connects TRBV7-9 to TRBJ2-1, with 8 bases identical to TRBD2. The CDR3 DNA reads TGTGCCAGCAGCTCCACCGACCTAGAGCGGGAGAAGTACAATGAGCAGTTCTTC. This encodes CASSSTDLEREKYNEQFF.